The clone carrying this TCR beta chain showed up just a few times. Its antigen is not known. V trimming: 5 bases; J trimming: 0 bases; junction bases outside the gene matches: 15. The germline gives CDR1 SNHLY, CDR2 FYNNEI. This CDR3 is 19 amino acids long. The entry originates in a study of T cells in tumors after PD-1 blockade. Study-wide results and caveats: Some novel exhausted tumor clones appeared in pre-treatment blood, suggesting peripheral recruitment.

Using immunoSEQ multiplex PCR, the repertoire was profiled, and TCRdb retains in-frame clones only, with some absent. The sample gives over 12,000 clones, about four fifths of which show up once; 22% is in the top ten. Material: PBMCs, obtained after anti-PD-1 treatment. The gene calls are TRBV2 and TRBJ2-1, with 8 nucleotides matching TRBD2. This TCR was sampled from a human donor with basal cell carcinoma. CDR3 nucleotide sequence: TGTGCCAGCAGTCACGGGGGGGCGGGGGTGGGGAGCTCCTACAATGAGCAGTTCTTC. Translating gives CASSHGGAGVGSSYNEQFF.